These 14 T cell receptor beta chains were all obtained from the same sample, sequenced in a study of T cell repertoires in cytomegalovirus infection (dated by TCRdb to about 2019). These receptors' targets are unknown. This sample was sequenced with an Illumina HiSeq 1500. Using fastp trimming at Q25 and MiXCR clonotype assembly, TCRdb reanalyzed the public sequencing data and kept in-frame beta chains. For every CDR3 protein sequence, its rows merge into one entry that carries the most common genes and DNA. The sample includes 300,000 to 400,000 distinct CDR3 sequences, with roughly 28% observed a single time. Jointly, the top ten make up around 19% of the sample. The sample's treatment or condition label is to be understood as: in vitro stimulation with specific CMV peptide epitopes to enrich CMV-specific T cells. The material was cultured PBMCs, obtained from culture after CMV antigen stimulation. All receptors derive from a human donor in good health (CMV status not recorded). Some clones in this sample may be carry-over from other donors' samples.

This CDR3 reads CASSYSTGTGNTIYF. DNA for the CDR3: TGTGCCAGCAGTTACTCGACAGGGACTGGAAACACCATATATTTT. The V gene is TRBV6-5, the J gene TRBJ1-3; TRBD1 aligns across 7 bases. This CDR3 comprises 15 residues. The V and J ends lost 0 bases and 2 bases, in that order; junction bases with no gene match: 1. Germline assignment: CDR1 MNHEY and CDR2 SVGAGI.

The CDR3 sequence: CASSFHGGAGNTIYF. The CDR3 DNA reads as TGTGCCAGCAGTTTCCACGGGGGGGCTGGAAACACCATATATTTT. The gene calls are TRBV28 and TRBJ1-3; possible D gene TRBD1, 5 bases. Trimming stripped 3 bases from V and 2 bases from J, with 11 bases between. Looked up from germline, CDR1 is MDHEN and CDR2 is SYDVKM. This CDR3 has 15 residues.

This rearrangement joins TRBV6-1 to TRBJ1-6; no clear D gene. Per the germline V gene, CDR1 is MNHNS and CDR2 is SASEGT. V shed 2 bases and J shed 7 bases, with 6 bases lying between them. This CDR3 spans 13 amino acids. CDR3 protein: CASSETDNSPLHF. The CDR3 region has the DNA TGTGCCAGCAGTGAAACAGACAATTCACCCCTCCACTTT.

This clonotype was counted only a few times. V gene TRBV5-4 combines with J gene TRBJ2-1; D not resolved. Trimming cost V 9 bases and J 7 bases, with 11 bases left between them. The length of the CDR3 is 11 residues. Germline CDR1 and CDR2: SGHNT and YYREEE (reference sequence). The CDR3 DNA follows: TGTGCCAATGGGCGGCAGAATGAGCAGTTCTTC. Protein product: CANGRQNEQFF.

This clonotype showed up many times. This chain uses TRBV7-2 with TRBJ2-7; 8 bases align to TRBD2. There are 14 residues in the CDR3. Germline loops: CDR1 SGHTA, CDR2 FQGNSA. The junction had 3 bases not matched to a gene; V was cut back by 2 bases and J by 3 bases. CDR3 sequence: CASSLNGGGYEQYF. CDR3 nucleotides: TGTGCCAGCAGCTTAAACGGGGGGGGCTACGAGCAGTACTTC. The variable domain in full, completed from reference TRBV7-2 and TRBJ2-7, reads GAGVSQSPSNKVTEKGKDVELRCDPISGHTALYWYRQSLGQGLEFLIYFQGNSAPDKSGLPSDRFSAERTGGSVSTLTIQRTQQEDSAVYLCASSLNGGGYEQYFGPGTRLTVT.

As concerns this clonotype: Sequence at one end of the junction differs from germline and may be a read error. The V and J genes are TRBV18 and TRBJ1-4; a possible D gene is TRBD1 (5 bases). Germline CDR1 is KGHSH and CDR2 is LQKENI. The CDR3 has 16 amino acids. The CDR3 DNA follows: TGTGCCAGCTCACGCGGGACGGTTGCAACTAATGAAAGACTGTTTTTT. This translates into CASSRGTVATNERLFF.

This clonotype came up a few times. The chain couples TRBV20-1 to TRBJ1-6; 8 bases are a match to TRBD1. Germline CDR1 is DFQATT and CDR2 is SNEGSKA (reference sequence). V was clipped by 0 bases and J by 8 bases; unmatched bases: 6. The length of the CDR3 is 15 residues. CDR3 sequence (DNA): TGCAGTGCTAGAGACGGGACAGGCATTCATTCACCCCTCCACTTT. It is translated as CSARDGTGIHSPLHF.

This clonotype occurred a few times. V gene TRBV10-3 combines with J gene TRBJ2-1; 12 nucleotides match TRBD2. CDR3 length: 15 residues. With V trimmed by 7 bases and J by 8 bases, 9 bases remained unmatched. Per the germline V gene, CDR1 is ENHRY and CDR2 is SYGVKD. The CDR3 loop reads CAIKLSSGGAYEQFF. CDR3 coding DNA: TGTGCCATCAAACTATCTAGCGGGGGGGCCTATGAGCAGTTCTTC.

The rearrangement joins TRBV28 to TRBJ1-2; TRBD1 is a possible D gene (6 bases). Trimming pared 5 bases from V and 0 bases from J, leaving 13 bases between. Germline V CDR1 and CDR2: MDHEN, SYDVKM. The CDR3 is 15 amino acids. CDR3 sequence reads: CASSTRGLANYGYTF. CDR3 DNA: TGTGCCAGCAGTACTCGGGGGCTAGCTAACTATGGCTACACCTTC.

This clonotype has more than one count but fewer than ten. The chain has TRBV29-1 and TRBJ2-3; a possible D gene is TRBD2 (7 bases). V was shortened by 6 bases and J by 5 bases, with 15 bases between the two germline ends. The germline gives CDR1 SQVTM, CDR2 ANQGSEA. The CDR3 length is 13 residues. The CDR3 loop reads CSVEAGARDTQYF. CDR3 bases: TGCAGCGTGGAGGCGGGGGCCCGAGATACGCAGTATTTT.

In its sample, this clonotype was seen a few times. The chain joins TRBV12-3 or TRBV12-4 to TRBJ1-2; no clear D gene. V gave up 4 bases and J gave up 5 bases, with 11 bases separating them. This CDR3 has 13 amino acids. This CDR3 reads CASSYERRYGYTF. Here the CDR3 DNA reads TGTGCCAGCAGTTACGAGCGGAGGTATGGCTACACCTTC.

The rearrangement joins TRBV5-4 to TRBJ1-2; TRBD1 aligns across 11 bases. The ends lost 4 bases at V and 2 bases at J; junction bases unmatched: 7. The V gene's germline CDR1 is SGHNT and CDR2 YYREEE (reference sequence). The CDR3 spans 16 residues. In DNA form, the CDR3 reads TGTGCCAGCAGCCCCGGACAGGGGGCGCAAAACTATGGCTACACCTTC. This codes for CASSPGQGAQNYGYTF.

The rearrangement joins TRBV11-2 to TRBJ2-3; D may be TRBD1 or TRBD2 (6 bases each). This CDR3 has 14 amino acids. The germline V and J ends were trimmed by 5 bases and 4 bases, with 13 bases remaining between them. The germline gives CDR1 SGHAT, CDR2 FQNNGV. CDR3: CASSRGGLADTQYF. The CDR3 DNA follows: TGTGCCAGCAGCCGAGGGGGACTCGCAGATACGCAGTATTTT. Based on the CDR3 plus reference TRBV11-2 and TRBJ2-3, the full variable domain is EAGVAQSPRYKIIEKRQSVAFWCNPISGHATLYWYQQILGQGPKLLIQFQNNGVVDDSQLPKDRFSAERLKGVDSTLKIQPAKLEDSAVYLCASSRGGLADTQYFGPGTRLTVL.

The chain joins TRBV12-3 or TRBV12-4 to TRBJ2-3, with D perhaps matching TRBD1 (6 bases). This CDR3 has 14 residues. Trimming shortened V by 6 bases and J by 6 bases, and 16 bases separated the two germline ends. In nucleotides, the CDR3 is TGTGCCAGCAGATCTCTGGGGGCGCGTGATACGCAGTATTTT. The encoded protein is CASRSLGARDTQYF.